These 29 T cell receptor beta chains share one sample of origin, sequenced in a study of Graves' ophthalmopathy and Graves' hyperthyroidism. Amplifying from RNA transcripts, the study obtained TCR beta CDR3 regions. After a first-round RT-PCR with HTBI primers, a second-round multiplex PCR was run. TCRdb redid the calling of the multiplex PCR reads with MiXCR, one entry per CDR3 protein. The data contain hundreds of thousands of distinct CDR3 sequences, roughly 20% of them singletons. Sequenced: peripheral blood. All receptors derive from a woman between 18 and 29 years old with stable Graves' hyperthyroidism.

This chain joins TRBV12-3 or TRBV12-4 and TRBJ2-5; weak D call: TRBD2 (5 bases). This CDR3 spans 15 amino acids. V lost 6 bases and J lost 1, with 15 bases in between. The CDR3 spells CASSRLTGIQETQYF. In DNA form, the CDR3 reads TGTGCCAGCAGCCGCCTCACCGGGATCCAAGAGACCCAGTACTTC.

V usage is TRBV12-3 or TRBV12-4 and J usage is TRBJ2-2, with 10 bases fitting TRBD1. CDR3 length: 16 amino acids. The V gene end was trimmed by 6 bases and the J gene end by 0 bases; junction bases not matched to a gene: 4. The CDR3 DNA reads TGTGCCAGCAGCCTGACAGGGGGCGCGAACACCGGGGAGCTGTTTTTT. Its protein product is CASSLTGGANTGELFF.

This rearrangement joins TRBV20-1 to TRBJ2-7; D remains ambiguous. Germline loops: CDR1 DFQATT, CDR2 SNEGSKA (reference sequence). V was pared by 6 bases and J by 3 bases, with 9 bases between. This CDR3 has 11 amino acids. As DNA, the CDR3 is TGCAGTGCCCTCGCCCTCTACGAGCAGTACTTC. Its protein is CSALALYEQYF.

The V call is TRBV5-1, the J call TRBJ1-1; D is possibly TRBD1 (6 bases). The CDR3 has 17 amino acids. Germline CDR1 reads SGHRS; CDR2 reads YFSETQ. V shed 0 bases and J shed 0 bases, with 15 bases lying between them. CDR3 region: CASSLGQAAPMNTEAFF. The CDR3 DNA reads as TGCGCCAGCAGCTTGGGACAGGCTGCGCCAATGAACACTGAAGCTTTCTTT.

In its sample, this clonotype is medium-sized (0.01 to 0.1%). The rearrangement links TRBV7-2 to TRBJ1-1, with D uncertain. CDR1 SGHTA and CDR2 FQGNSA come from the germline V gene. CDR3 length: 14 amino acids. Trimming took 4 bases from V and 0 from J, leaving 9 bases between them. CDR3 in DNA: TGTGCCAGCAGCTCCGACATGTTGAACACTGAAGCTTTCTTT. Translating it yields CASSSDMLNTEAFF.

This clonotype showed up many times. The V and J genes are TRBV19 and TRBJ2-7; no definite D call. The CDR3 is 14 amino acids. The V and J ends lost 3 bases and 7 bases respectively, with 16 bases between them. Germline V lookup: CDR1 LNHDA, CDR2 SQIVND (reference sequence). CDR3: CASSMRQDRREQYF. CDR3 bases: TGTGCCAGTAGTATGAGGCAGGATAGGAGAGAGCAGTACTTC.

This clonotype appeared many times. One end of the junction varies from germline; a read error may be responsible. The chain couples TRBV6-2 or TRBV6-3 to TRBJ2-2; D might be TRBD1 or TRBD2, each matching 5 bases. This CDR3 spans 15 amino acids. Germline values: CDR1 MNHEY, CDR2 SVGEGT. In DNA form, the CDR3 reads TGTGCCAGCAGCCTTGCCCGGGACGTGCCCGGGGAGCTGTCTTTT. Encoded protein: CASSLARDVPGELSF.

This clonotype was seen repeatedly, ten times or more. CDR3 region: CASSQDPLAGKYEQYF. As DNA, the CDR3 is TGCGCCAGCAGCCAAGATCCACTAGCGGGAAAGTACGAGCAGTACTTC. The gene calls are TRBV4-3 and TRBJ2-7, with 10 bases that match TRBD2. J lost 4 bases, V lost 0 bases, and 6 bases had no gene match. The CDR3 consists of 16 residues. Germline values: CDR1 LGHNA, CDR2 YSLEER.

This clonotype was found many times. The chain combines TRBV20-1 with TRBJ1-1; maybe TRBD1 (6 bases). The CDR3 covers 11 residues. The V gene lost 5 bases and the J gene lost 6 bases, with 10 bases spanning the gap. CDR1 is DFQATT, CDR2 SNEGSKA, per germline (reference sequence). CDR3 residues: CSAEGGAEAFF. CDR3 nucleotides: TGCAGTGCTGAGGGGGGAGCTGAAGCTTTCTTT.

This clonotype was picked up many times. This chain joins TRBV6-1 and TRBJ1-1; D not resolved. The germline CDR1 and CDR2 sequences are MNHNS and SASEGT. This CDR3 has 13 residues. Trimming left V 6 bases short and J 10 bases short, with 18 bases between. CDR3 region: CASRGRTEISAFF. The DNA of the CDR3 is TGTGCCAGCAGGGGGAGGACGGAGATTTCAGCTTTCTTT.

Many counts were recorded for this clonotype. The CDR3 DNA reads TGTGCCAGCAGTTCGCTAGCGGAGATTAACACCGGGGAGCTGTTTTTT. This sequence encodes CASSSLAEINTGELFF. The chain uses TRBV28 and TRBJ2-2; 7 positions match TRBD2. The CDR3 length is 16 residues. With V trimmed by 4 bases and J by 2 bases, 7 bases remained unmatched. CDR1 is MDHEN, CDR2 SYDVKM, per germline.

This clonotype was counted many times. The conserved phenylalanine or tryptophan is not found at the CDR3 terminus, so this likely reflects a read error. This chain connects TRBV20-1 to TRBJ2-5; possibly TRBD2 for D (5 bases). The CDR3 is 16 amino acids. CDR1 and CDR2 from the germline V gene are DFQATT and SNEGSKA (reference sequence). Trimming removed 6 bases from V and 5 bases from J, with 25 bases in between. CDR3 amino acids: CSAYRPGLVTQETQYL. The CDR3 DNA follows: TGCAGTGCATACCGCCCGGGGTTGGTGACGCAGGAGACCCAGTACCTC.

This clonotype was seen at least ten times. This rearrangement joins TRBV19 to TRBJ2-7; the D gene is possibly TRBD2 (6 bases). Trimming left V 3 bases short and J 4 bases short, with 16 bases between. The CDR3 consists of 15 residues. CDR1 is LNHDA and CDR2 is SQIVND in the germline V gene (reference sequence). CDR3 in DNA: TGTGCCAGTAGTATTAAGGGAGGACCCTGGTACGAGCAGTACTTC. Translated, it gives CASSIKGGPWYEQYF.

CDR3 nucleotides: TGTGCCAGCAGTGAAGAGGGAGATTTAACCTTC. It translates to CASSEEGDLTF. This chain joins TRBV2 and TRBJ1-2; no clear D. Germline lookup yields CDR1 SNHLY and CDR2 FYNNEI. The CDR3 consists of 11 residues. The germline V and J ends were trimmed by 1 base and 14 bases, with 11 bases remaining between them.

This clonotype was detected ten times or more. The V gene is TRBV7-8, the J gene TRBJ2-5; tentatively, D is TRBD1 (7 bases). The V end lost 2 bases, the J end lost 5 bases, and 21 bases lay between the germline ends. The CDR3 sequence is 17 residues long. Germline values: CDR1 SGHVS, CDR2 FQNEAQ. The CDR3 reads CASSLRGGGGVLETQYF. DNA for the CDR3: TGTGCCAGCAGCTTACGGGGTGGAGGGGGCGTTCTGGAGACCCAGTACTTC.

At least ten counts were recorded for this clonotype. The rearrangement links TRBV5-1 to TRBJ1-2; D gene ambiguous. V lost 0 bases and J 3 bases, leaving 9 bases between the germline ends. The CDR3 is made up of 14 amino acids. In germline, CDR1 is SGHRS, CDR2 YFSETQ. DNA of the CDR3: TGCGCCAGCAGCTTGGAGGCAGGCCACTATGGCTACACCTTC. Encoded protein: CASSLEAGHYGYTF.

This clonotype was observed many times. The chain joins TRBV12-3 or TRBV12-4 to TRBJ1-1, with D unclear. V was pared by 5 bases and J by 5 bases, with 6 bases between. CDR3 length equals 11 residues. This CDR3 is CASSTRTEAFF. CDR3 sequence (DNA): TGTGCCAGCAGTACCCGGACTGAAGCTTTCTTT.

The CDR3 here is CASSAVGQPQHF. The CDR3 nucleotides read TGTGCCAGCAGCGCGGTTGGTCAGCCCCAGCATTTT. The V gene is TRBV12-3 or TRBV12-4, the J gene TRBJ1-5; D is ambiguous. This CDR3 has 12 residues. Trimming took 6 bases from V and 6 from J, leaving 9 bases between them.

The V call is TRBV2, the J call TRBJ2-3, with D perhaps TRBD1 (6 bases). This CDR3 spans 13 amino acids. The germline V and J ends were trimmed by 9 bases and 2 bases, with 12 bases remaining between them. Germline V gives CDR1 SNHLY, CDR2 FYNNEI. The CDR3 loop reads CASKRQDTDTQYF. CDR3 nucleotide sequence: TGTGCCAGTAAAAGACAGGACACAGATACGCAGTATTTT.

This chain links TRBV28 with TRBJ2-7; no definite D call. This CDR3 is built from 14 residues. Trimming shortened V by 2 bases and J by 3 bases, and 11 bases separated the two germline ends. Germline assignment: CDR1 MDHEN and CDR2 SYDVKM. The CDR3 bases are TGTGCCAGCAGTTTAGCATACGAAAACTACGAGCAGTACTTC. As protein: CASSLAYENYEQYF.

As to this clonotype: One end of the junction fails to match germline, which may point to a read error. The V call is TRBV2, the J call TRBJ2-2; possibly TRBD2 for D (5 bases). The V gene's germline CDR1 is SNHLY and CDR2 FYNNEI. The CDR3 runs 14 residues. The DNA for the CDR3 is TGTGCCAGCAACGCCCCCCACGGGCACCGGGGAGCTGTTTTT. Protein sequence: CASNAPHGHRGAVF. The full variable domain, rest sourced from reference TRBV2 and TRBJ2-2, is EPEVTQTPSHQVTQMGQEVILRCVPISNHLYFYWYRQILGQKVEFLVSFYNNEISEKSEIFDDQFSVERPDGSNFTLKIRSTKLEDSAMYFCASNAPHGHRGAVFGEGSRLTVL.

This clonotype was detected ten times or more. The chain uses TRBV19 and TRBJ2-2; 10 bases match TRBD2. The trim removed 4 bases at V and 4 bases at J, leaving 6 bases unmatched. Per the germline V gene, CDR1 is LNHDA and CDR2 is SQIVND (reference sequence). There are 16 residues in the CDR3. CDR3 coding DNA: TGTGCCAGTAGTACCGACGGACTAGCGGCCACCGGGGAGCTGTTTTTT. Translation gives CASSTDGLAATGELFF.

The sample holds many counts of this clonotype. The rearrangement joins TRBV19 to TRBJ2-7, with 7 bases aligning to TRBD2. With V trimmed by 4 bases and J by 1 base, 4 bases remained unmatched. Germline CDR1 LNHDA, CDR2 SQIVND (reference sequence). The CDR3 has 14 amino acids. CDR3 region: CASSSGRWSYEQYF. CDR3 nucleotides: TGTGCCAGTAGTAGCGGGAGATGGTCCTACGAGCAGTACTTC.

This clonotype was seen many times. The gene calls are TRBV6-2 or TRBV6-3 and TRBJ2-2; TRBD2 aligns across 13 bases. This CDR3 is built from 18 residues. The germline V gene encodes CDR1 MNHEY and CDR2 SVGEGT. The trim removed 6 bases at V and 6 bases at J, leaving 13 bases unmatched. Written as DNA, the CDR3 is TGTGCCAGCAGACCGTCACCGGGACTAGCGGGAAAGTCCGGGGAGCTGTTTTTT. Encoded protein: CASRPSPGLAGKSGELFF.

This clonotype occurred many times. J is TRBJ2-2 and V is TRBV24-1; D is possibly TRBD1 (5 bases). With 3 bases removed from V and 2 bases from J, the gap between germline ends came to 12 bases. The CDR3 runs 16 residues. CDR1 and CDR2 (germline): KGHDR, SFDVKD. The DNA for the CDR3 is TGTGCCACCAGTGATGGGGCAGCCAGAAACACCGGGGAGCTGTTTTTT. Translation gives CATSDGAARNTGELFF.

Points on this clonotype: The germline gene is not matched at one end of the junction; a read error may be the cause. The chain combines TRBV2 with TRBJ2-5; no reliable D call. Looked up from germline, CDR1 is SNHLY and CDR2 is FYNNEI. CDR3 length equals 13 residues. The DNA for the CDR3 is TGTGCCAGCAGTGTCCCCTCACAAGCGACCCAGTACTTC. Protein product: CASSVPSQATQYF. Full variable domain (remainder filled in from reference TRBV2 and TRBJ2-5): EPEVTQTPSHQVTQMGQEVILRCVPISNHLYFYWYRQILGQKVEFLVSFYNNEISEKSEIFDDQFSVERPDGSNFTLKIRSTKLEDSAMYFCASSVPSQATQYFGPGTRLLVL.

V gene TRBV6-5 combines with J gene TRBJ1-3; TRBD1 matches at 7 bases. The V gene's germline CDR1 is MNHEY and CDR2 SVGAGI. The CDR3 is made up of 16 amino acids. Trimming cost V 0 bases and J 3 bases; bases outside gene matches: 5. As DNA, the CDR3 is TGTGCCAGCAGTTACTCGAGTCCAGGGGGTGGAAACACCATATATTTT. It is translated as CASSYSSPGGGNTIYF.

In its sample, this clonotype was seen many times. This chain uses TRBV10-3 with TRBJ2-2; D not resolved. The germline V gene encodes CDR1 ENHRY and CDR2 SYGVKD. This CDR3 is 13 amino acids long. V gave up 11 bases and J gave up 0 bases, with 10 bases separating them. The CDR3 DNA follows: TGTGCCCTTTCTACGTCGAACACCGGGGAGCTGTTTTTT. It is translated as CALSTSNTGELFF.

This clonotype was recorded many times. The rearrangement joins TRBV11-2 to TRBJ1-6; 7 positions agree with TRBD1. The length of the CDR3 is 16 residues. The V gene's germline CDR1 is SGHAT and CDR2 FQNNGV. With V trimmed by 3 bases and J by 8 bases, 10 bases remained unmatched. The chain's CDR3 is CASSLDRKIGYSPLHF. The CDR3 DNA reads TGTGCCAGCAGCTTGGACAGGAAGATAGGGTATTCACCCCTCCACTTT.